This T cell receptor (beta chain) stems from a study of blood T cell repertoires in COVID-19. Across the whole study: The United States, Italy and Spain were the sources of the acute and convalescent COVID-19 samples. PBMCs, B-cell-depleted T cells, or T cells were the source of the cDNA or gDNA that made up the material.

Original analysis: Amplification of reference gene primers was used by the study to estimate nucleated cell counts. The repertoire was sequenced with immunoSEQ multiplex PCR; TCRdb's copy has only in-frame clones and lacks some. The D gene and trimming were derived from the DNA, and the V and J assignments and clone size from that table. The sample has over 55,000 clones, approximately 90% seen once. Seattle patient enrollment occurred during active infection, with longitudinal follow-up thereafter. CDR3 length equals 14 residues. Germline V gene data show CDR1 as LNHDA and CDR2 as SQIVND (reference sequence). V lost 8 bases to trimming and J lost 5 bases, with 17 bases between them.

The J gene is TRBJ2-3, the V gene TRBV19; D possibly corresponds to TRBD1 (6 bases). This receptor was identified in a woman older than 75 with COVID-19, enrolled during active disease. The source material was peripheral blood. This CDR3 reads CASRLDTGRDTQYF. CDR3 in DNA: TGTGCCAGTCGACTGGACACAGGGCGAGATACGCAGTATTTT.